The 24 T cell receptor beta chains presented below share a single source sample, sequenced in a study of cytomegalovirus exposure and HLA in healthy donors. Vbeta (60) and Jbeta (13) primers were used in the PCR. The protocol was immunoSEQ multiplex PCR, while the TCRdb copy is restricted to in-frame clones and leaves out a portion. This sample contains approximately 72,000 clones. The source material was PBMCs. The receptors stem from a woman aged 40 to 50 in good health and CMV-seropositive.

CDR3 coding DNA: TGCGCCAGCAGCGACCAGGGGATGGGCTACACCTTC. This gives the protein CASSDQGMGYTF. V gene TRBV5-1 combines with J gene TRBJ1-2; D is perhaps TRBD1 (6 bases). Looked up from germline, CDR1 is SGHRS and CDR2 is YFSETQ. The CDR3 has 12 residues. Trimming removed 4 bases at V and 8 bases at J, with 12 bases between.

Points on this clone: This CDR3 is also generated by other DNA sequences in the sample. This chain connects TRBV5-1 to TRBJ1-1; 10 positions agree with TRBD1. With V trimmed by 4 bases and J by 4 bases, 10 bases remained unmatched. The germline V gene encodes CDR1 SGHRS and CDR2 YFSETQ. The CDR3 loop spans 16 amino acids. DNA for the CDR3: TGCGCCAGCAGCCCCGGACAGGGGGGAACGAGCACTGAAGCTTTCTTT. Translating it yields CASSPGQGGTSTEAFF.

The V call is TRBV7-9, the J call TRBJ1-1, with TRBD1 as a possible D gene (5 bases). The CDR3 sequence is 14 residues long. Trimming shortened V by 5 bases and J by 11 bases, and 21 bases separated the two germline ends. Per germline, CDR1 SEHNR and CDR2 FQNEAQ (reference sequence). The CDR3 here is CASSRERQGVDAFF. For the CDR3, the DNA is TGTGCCAGCAGCCGGGAGCGTCAGGGAGTAGATGCTTTCTTT.

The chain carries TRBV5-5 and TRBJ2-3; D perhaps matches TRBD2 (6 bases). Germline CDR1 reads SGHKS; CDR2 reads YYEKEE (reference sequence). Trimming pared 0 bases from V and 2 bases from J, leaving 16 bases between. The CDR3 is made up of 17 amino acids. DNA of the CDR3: TGTGCCAGCAGCTTGGCATCCGGGCTAGCGACCACAGATACGCAGTATTTT. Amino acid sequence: CASSLASGLATTDTQYF.

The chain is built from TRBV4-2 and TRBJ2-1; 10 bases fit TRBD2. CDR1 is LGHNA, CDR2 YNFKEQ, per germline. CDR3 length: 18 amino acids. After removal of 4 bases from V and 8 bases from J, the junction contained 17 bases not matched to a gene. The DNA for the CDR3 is TGTGCCAGCAGCCCCTACTGGGGGGAGCGGGAGGGCTGGGATGAGCAGTTCTTC. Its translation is CASSPYWGEREGWDEQFF.

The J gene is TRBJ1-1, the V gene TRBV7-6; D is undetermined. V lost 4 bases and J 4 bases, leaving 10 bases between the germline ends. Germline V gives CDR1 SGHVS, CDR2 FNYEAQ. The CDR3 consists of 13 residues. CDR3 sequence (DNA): TGTGCCAGCAGCTACGGGAAATTCACTGAAGCTTTCTTT. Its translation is CASSYGKFTEAFF.

CDR3 sequence reads: CASSLVDSRGLNTEAFF. DNA of the CDR3: TGTGCCAGCAGCTTGGTAGACAGCCGCGGATTAAACACTGAAGCTTTCTTT. V usage is TRBV5-6 and J usage is TRBJ1-1, with a weak D call TRBD1 (5 bases). Trimming removed 0 bases at V and 2 bases at J, with 17 bases between. Germline V gene data show CDR1 as SGHDT and CDR2 as YYEEEE. This CDR3 has 17 residues.

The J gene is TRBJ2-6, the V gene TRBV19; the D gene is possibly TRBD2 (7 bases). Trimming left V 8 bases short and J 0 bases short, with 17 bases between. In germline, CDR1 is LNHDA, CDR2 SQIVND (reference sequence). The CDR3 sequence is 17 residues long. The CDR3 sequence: CASSSAGALSGANVLTF. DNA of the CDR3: TGTGCCAGTTCTAGCGCGGGGGCCCTCTCTGGGGCCAACGTCCTGACTTTC.

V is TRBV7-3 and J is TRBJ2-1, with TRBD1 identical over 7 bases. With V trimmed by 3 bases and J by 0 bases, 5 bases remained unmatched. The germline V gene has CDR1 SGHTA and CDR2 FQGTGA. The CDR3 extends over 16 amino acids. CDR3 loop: CASSFSTGSSYNEQFF. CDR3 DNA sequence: TGTGCCAGCAGCTTCTCGACAGGGAGCTCCTACAATGAGCAGTTCTTC.

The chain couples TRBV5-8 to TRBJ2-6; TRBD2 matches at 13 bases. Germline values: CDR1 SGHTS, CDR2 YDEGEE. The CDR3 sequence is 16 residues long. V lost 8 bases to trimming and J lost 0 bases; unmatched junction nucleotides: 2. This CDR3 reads CARGLAGSSGANVLTF. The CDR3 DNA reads TGTGCCAGGGGACTAGCGGGGAGCTCTGGGGCCAACGTCCTGACTTTC. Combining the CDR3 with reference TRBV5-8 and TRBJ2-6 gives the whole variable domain EAGVTQSPTHLIKTRGQQATLRCSPISGHTSVYWYQQALGLGLQFLLWYDEGEERNRGNFPPRFSGRQFPNYSSELNVNALELEDSALYLCARGLAGSSGANVLTFGAGSRLTVL.

This CDR3 reads CAPASDSGNTIYF. The CDR3 DNA follows: TGTGCCCCTGCGAGCGACTCTGGAAACACCATATATTTT. V is TRBV7-9 and J is TRBJ1-3; D gene uncertain. Deletions cut 11 bases from V and 0 bases from J, with 11 bases between. This CDR3 comprises 13 residues. CDR1 is SEHNR, CDR2 FQNEAQ, per germline (reference sequence).

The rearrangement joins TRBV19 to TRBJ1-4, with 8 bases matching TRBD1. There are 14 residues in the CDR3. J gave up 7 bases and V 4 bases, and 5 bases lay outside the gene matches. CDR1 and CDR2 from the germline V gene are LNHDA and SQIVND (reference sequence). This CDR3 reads CASSTDRESEKLFF. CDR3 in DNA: TGTGCCAGTAGTACGGACAGGGAAAGTGAAAAACTGTTTTTT.

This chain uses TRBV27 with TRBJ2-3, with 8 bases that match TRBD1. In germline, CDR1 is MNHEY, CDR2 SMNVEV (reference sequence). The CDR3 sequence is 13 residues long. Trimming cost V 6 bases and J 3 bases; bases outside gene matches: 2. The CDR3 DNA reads TGTGCCAGCAGGCGACAGGGGACAGATACGCAGTATTTT. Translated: CASRRQGTDTQYF.

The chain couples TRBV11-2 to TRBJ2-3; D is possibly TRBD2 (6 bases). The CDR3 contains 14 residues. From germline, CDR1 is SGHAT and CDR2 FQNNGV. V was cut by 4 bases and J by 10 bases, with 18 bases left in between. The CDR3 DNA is TGTGCCAGCAGCTCCGGGACTCTACTTAGGGCGCAGTATTTT. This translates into CASSSGTLLRAQYF.

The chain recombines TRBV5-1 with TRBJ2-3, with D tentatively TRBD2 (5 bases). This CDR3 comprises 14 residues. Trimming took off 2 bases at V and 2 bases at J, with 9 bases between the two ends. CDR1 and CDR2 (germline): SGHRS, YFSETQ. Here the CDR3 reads CASSLETTTDTQYF. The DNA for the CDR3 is TGCGCCAGCAGCTTAGAGACTACCACAGATACGCAGTATTTT.

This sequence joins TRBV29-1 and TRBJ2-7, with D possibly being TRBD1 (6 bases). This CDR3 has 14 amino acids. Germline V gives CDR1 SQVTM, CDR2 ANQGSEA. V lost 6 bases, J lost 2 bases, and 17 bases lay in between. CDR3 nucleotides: TGCAGCGTCTTGGGGACATCGGGCACCTACGAGCAGTACTTC. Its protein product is CSVLGTSGTYEQYF.

The CDR3 reads CASSPDPGHVQPEQFF. The CDR3 DNA is TGCGCCAGCAGCCCAGACCCGGGACACGTCCAGCCTGAGCAGTTCTTC. The chain links TRBV4-1 to TRBJ2-1; maybe TRBD1 (6 bases). This CDR3 is built from 16 residues. V was pared by 4 bases and J by 9 bases, with 22 bases between. Germline lookup yields CDR1 MGHRA and CDR2 YSYEKL.

In DNA, the CDR3 is TGTGCCAGCAGCTTGGTCGGCGGGAGGCGGGTAGATACGCAGTATTTT. Amino acid sequence: CASSLVGGRRVDTQYF. The rearrangement links TRBV5-4 to TRBJ2-3; 8 bases are a match to TRBD2. The length of the CDR3 is 16 residues. Germline-derived CDR1 and CDR2 are SGHNT and YYREEE (reference sequence). J gave up 5 bases and V 0 bases, and 8 bases lay outside the gene matches.

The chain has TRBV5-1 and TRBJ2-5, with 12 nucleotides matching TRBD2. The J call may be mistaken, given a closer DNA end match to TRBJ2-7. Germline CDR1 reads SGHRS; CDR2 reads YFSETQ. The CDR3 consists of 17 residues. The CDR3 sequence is CASSLKYRTSGAHEQYF. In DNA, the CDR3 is TGCGCCAGCAGCTTGAAGTATAGGACTAGCGGGGCCCACGAGCAGTACTTC.

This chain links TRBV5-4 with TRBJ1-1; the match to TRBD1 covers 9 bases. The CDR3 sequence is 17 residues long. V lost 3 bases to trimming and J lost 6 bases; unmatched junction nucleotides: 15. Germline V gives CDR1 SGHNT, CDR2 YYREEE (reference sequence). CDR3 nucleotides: TGTGCCAGCAGCTCCACCCCGGGACAGGGTGTTCTCCCTGAAGCTTTCTTT. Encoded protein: CASSSTPGQGVLPEAFF.

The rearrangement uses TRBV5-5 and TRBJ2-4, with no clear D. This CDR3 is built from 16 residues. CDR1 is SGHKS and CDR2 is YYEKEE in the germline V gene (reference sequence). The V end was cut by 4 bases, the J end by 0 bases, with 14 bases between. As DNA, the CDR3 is TGTGCCAGCAGCGGCCTTTTGGAGAGAGCCAAAAACATTCAGTACTTC. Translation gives CASSGLLERAKNIQYF.

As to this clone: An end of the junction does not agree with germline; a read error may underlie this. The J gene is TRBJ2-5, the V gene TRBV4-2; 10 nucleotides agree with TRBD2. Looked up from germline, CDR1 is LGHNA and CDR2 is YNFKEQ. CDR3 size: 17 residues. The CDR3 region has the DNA TGTGCCAGCAGCCTGGGGGCCGGGACTAGCGACCAAGAGACCCAGCACTTC. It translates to CASSLGAGTSDQETQHF.

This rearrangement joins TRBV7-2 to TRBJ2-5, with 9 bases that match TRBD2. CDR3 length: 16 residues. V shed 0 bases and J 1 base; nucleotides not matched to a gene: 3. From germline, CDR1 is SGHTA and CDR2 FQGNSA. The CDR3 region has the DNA TGTGCCAGCAGCTTAGCACTAGCGGGCCTCCAAGAGACCCAGTACTTC. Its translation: CASSLALAGLQETQYF.

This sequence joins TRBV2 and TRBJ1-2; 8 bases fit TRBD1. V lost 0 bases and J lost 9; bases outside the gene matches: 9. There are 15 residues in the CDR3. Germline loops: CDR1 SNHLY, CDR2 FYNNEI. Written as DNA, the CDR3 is TGTGCCAGCAGTGAAGCGCGGACAGGGCCGCTACGCTACACCTTC. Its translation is CASSEARTGPLRYTF.